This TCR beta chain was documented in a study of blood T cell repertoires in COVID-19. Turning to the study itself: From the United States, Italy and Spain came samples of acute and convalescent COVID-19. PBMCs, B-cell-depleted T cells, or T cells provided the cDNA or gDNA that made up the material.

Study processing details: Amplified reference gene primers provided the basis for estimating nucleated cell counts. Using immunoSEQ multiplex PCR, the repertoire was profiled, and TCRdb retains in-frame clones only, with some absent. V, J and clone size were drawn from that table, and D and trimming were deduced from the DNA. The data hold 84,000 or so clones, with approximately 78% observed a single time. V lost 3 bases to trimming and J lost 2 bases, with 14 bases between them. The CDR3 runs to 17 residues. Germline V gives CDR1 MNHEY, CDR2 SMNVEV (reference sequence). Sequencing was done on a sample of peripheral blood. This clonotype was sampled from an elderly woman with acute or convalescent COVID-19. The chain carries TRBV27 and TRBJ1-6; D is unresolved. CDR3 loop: CASSFSTGKAYNSPLHF. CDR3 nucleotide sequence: TGTGCCAGCAGTTTTAGTACCGGGAAGGCCTATAATTCACCCCTCCACTTT.